This is a list of T cell receptor beta chains from one sample in a study of T-cell reconstitution after alpha-beta-depleted transplantation in children. Using its own MiXCR run on the PCR reads, TCRdb lists one record per CDR3 protein. The sample includes about 310,000 distinct CDR3 sequences, about a quarter of them seen just once. Sequencing was performed on PBMCs, mostly from graft donor cells, taken 180 days after TCRalphabeta/CD19-depleted stem cell transplant. Receptors were obtained from a male patient between 10 and 17 years old who had a stem cell transplant for acute lymphoblastic leukemia, so the T cells may come from the graft donor. The CDR3 runs from the conserved cysteine through the conserved F or W. The order of the fields is V gene, clone size, J gene, D gene, CDR3 protein, CDR3 DNA. D genes are given only for firm matches. Clone size is stated in some rows and not others, as once, few, many or a class when expanded.

V gene: TRBV5-1
clone size: .
J gene: TRBJ2-1
D gene: TRBD2
CDR3 protein: CASSRTLLAGASYNEQFF
CDR3 DNA: TGCGCCAGCAGCAGAACCCTACTAGCGGGAGCATCCTACAATGAGCAGTTCTTC

V gene: TRBV12-3/TRBV12-4
clone size: many
J gene: TRBJ2-7
D gene: TRBD2
CDR3 protein: CASRIRGGRLAGDEQYF
CDR3 DNA: TGTGCCAGCAGAATTCGAGGGGGAAGACTAGCGGGAGACGAGCAGTACTTC

V gene: TRBV18
clone size: few
J gene: TRBJ2-4
D gene: .
CDR3 protein: CASSHFQAAKNIQYF
CDR3 DNA: TGTGCCAGCTCACATTTCCAGGCGGCCAAAAACATTCAGTACTTC

V gene: TRBV5-5
clone size: few
J gene: TRBJ2-1
D gene: .
CDR3 protein: CASSLVRPGSYNEQFF
CDR3 DNA: TGTGCCAGCAGCTTGGTGCGGCCAGGCTCCTACAATGAGCAGTTCTTC

V gene: TRBV12-5
clone size: .
J gene: TRBJ2-1
D gene: .
CDR3 protein: CASGLVSRDNEQFF
CDR3 DNA: TGTGCTAGTGGTTTGGTCAGTAGGGACAATGAGCAGTTCTTC

V gene: TRBV18
clone size: few
J gene: TRBJ1-1
D gene: TRBD1
CDR3 protein: CASSPYRQGGFGTEAFF
CDR3 DNA: TGTGCCAGCTCACCCTACCGACAGGGGGGGTTCGGCACTGAAGCTTTCTTT

V gene: TRBV5-1
clone size: once
J gene: TRBJ1-6
D gene: .
CDR3 protein: CASSLRRSAGVDSYNSPLHF
CDR3 DNA: TGCGCCAGCAGCTTACGACGGAGCGCAGGGGTGGACTCCTATAATTCACCCCTCCACTTT

V gene: TRBV7-6
clone size: many
J gene: TRBJ2-1
D gene: TRBD2
CDR3 protein: CASSPWTSSYNEQFF
CDR3 DNA: TGTGCCAGCAGCCCTTGGACTAGCTCCTACAATGAGCAGTTCTTC

V gene: TRBV7-7
clone size: once
J gene: TRBJ2-1
D gene: .
CDR3 protein: CASSQTPVAGNNEQFF
CDR3 DNA: TGTGCCAGCAGCCAAACGCCAGTGGCTGGAAACAATGAGCAGTTCTTC

V gene: TRBV4-1
clone size: few
J gene: TRBJ1-5
D gene: .
CDR3 protein: CASSHPRVQPQHF
CDR3 DNA: TGCGCCAGCAGCCATCCCAGGGTTCAGCCCCAGCATTTT

V gene: TRBV5-1
clone size: few
J gene: TRBJ2-5
D gene: .
CDR3 protein: CASSLGSTPGETQYF
CDR3 DNA: TGCGCCAGCAGCTTGGGGAGTACACCCGGAGAGACCCAGTACTTC

V gene: TRBV19
clone size: .
J gene: TRBJ1-1
D gene: .
CDR3 protein: CASSPPGGRRGAIAFF
CDR3 DNA: TGTGCCAGTAGTCCTCCCGGGGGGCGCCGAGGGGCGATTGCTTTCTTT

V gene: TRBV11-1
clone size: .
J gene: TRBJ2-1
D gene: .
CDR3 protein: CASSLRGLRYNEQFF
CDR3 DNA: TGTGCCAGCAGCTTAAGGGGACTCCGCTACAATGAGCAGTTCTTC

V gene: TRBV7-9
clone size: .
J gene: TRBJ1-2
D gene: .
CDR3 protein: CASSMGGVDYTF
CDR3 DNA: TGTGCCAGCAGCATGGGGGGGGTTGATTACACCTTC

V gene: TRBV7-2
clone size: .
J gene: TRBJ2-4
D gene: .
CDR3 protein: CASSSGWSVDIQYF
CDR3 DNA: TGTGCCAGCAGCTCCGGGTGGAGCGTTGACATTCAGTACTTC

V gene: TRBV4-1
clone size: .
J gene: TRBJ2-3
D gene: .
CDR3 protein: CASSQGTGYGDTQYF
CDR3 DNA: TGCGCCAGCAGCCAAGGCACAGGGTACGGAGATACGCAGTATTTT